This T cell receptor beta chain comes out of a study of blood T cell repertoires in COVID-19. Across the study: Samples of COVID-19 (acute and convalescent) were obtained from the United States, Italy and Spain. Sources were T cells, B-cell-depleted T cells, or PBMCs; the material itself was cDNA or gDNA.

CDR3 length equals 14 residues. Germline lookup yields CDR1 SQVTM and CDR2 ANQGSEA. In the study's own analysis: How many nucleated cells were present was estimated from reference gene primer amplification. Method: immunoSEQ multiplex PCR; TCRdb's copy keeps in-frame clones and lacks some. D and trimming were read from the DNA, whereas the V and J calls and clone size are those reported in that table. The sample records a few hundred thousand clones, about 87% being singletons. This rearrangement joins TRBV29-1 to TRBJ1-2, with unresolved D. The receptor's source is a man in his fifties or sixties with acute or convalescent COVID-19. The sequenced material came from peripheral blood. The CDR3 nucleotides read TGCAGTTCCGTGGAGGCAGACCATGGCTATGGCTACACCTTC. Its translation: CSSVEADHGYGYTF.